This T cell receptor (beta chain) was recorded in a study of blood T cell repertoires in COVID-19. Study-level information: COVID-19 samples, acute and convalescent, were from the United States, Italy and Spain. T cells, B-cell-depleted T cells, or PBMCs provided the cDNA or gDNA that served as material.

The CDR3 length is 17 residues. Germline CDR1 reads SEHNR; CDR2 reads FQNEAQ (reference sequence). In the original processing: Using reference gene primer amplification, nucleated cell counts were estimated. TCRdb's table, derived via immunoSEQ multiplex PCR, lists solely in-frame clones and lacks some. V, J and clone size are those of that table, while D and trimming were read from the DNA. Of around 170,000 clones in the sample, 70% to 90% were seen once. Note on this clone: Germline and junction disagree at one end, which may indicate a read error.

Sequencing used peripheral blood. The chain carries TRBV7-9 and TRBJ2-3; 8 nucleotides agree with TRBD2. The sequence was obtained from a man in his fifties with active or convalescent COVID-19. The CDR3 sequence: CASSLAYSGTSTDTQYF. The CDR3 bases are TGTGCCAGCAGCCTAGCTTATAGCGGGACTAGCACAGATACGCAGTATTTT. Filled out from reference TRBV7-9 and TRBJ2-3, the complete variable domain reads DTGVSQNPRHKITKRGQNVTFRCDPISEHNRLYWYRQTLGQGPEFLTYFQNEAQLEKSRLLSDRFSAERPKGSFSTLEIQRTEQGDSAMYLCASSLAYSGTSTDTQYFGPGTRLTVL.